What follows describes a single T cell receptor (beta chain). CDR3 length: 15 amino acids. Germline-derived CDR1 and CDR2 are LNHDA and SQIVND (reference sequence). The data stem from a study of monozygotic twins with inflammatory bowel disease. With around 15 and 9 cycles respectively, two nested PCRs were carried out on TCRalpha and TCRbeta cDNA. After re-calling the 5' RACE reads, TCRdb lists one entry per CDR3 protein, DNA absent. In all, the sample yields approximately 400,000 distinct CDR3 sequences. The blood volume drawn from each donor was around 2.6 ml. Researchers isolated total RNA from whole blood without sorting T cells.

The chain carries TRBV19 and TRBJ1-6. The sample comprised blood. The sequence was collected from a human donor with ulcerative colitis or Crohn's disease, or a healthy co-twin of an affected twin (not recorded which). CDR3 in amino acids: CASSRPSSYNSPLHF. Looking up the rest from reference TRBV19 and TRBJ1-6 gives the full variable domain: DGGITQSPKYLFRKEGQNVTLSCEQNLNHDAMYWYRQDPGQGLRLIYYSQIVNDFQKGDIAEGYSVSREKKESFPLTVTSAQKNPTAFYLCASSRPSSYNSPLHFGNGTRLTVT.